These 6 T cell receptor beta chains share one sample of origin, sequenced in a study of cytomegalovirus exposure and HLA in healthy donors. This PCR relied on a set of 60 Vbeta primers and 13 Jbeta primers. The protocol was immunoSEQ multiplex PCR, while the TCRdb copy is restricted to in-frame clones and leaves out a portion. The repertoire holds about 100,000 clones, roughly 78% seen once, with about 3% in the top ten. The specimen was PBMCs. These TCRs come from a woman aged 35 to 49 in good health and CMV-seronegative.

This clone was found a few times. At one end the junction does not follow the germline gene, possibly because of a read error. This chain joins TRBV7-9 and TRBJ1-6; the match to TRBD1 covers 10 bases. Germline V gives CDR1 SEHNR, CDR2 FQNEAQ (reference sequence). CDR3 length equals 18 residues. CDR3 sequence: CSSSRGTGDSSYNSPLHF. In DNA form, the CDR3 reads TGTTCCAGCAGCCGAGGGACAGGGGATTCCTCCTATAATTCACCCCTCCACTTT.

This chain connects TRBV19 to TRBJ2-2; TRBD2 matches at 9 bases. Germline CDR1 LNHDA, CDR2 SQIVND (reference sequence). The V gene end was trimmed by 10 bases and the J gene end by 4 bases; junction bases not matched to a gene: 16. The CDR3 has 17 amino acids. CDR3 protein: CATASGRRARLTGELFF. The CDR3 DNA sequence: TGTGCCACCGCGAGCGGGAGGCGCGCCCGCCTCACCGGGGAGCTGTTTTTT. Full variable domain (missing parts from reference TRBV19 and TRBJ2-2): DGGITQSPKYLFRKEGQNVTLSCEQNLNHDAMYWYRQDPGQGLRLIYYSQIVNDFQKGDIAEGYSVSREKKESFPLTVTSAQKNPTAFYLCATASGRRARLTGELFFGEGSRLTVL.

The CDR3 loop reads CASSLNSGRHYGYTF. In nucleotides, the CDR3 is TGTGCCAGCAGCTTGAACTCAGGGCGGCACTATGGCTACACCTTC. V and J are TRBV5-4 and TRBJ1-2, with a tentative D call TRBD1 (5 bases). The CDR3 is 15 amino acids. V was clipped by 1 base and J by 3 bases, with 13 bases between them. Germline loops: CDR1 SGHNT, CDR2 YYREEE (reference sequence).

This clone was detected once. This chain joins TRBV19 and TRBJ1-1; 10 nucleotides align to TRBD1. In germline, CDR1 is LNHDA, CDR2 SQIVND (reference sequence). This CDR3 is built from 13 residues. The V and J ends lost 5 bases and 7 bases, in that order; junction bases with no gene match: 4. This chain's CDR3 is CASSFDRGREAFF. In DNA, the CDR3 is TGTGCCAGTAGTTTTGACAGGGGGCGTGAAGCTTTCTTT.

The rearrangement uses TRBV6-5 and TRBJ1-6; D is possibly TRBD1 (5 bases). This CDR3 has 12 residues. V was pared by 6 bases and J by 16 bases, with 16 bases between. Germline CDR1 reads MNHEY; CDR2 reads SVGAGI. This CDR3 is CASRTGEGSLHF. The DNA for the CDR3 is TGTGCCAGCAGGACGGGGGAGGGTTCACTCCACTTT.

The chain has TRBV10-3 and TRBJ1-6; no clear D gene. The CDR3 spans 18 residues. Trimming left V 0 bases short and J 9 bases short, with 21 bases between. Germline V lookup: CDR1 ENHRY, CDR2 SYGVKD. Written as DNA, the CDR3 is TGTGCCATCAGTGAGTCGAGTGGAGGGAGGACCCACCTTTCACCCCTCCACTTT. Its translation: CAISESSGGRTHLSPLHF.